This T cell receptor beta chain appears in the sequencing data of a study of blood T cell repertoires in COVID-19. About the study: T cells, B-cell-depleted T cells, or PBMCs provided the cDNA or gDNA that served as material.

The CDR3 totals 13 residues. The ends lost 9 bases at V and 4 bases at J; junction bases unmatched: 8. Per the germline V gene, CDR1 is LNHNV and CDR2 is YYDKDF (reference sequence). Under the authors' procedure: Estimation of nucleated cell counts was performed using reference gene primer amplification. Only in-frame clones appear in the TCRdb table, and some are missing; sequencing was by immunoSEQ multiplex PCR. That table gives V, J and clone size, and the DNA gave D and trimming. Of 200,000 to 300,000 clones listed, roughly four fifths were seen once; the top ten hold approximately 4.5%. The TCR comes from a woman in her 70s with acute or convalescent COVID-19. The gene calls are TRBV15 and TRBJ1-1, with 7 nucleotides matching TRBD1. The sample comprised peripheral blood. The CDR3 here is CATTDRVGTEAFF. The CDR3 DNA is TGTGCCACTACCGACAGGGTCGGCACTGAAGCTTTCTTT.